These 14 T cell receptor beta chains came from one sample sequenced in a study of blood T cell repertoires in COVID-19. Only in-frame clones appear in the TCRdb table, and some are missing; sequencing was by immunoSEQ multiplex PCR. The table includes 200,000 to 300,000 clones, about 87% detected once. The sequenced sample consisted of PBMCs or T cells enriched from blood (not recorded which). The receptors stem from a woman between 35 and 50 years old who had been exposed to COVID-19.

This chain links TRBV3-1 (or the pseudogene TRBV3-2) with TRBJ2-7; 8 bases align to TRBD1. The J segment lost 1 base and the V segment lost 2 bases, leaving 13 bases of the junction unmatched. The CDR3 runs to 18 residues. Germline-derived CDR1 and CDR2 are LGHDT and YNNKEL (reference sequence). CDR3 region: CASSQNKSRGQDSYEQYF. CDR3 bases: TGTGCCAGCAGCCAAAATAAATCTAGGGGACAGGATTCCTACGAGCAGTACTTC.

The chain uses TRBV5-6 and TRBJ2-2, with D possibly matching TRBD1 (6 bases). The CDR3 sequence is 16 residues long. Germline V lookup: CDR1 SGHDT, CDR2 YYEEEE. Trimming shortened V by 1 base and J by 2 bases, and 12 bases separated the two germline ends. CDR3 residues: CASSLFGTHNTGELFF. The CDR3 DNA is TGTGCCAGCAGCTTGTTCGGGACACATAACACCGGGGAGCTGTTTTTT.

The chain has TRBV6-5 and TRBJ2-1, with 10 bases lining up with TRBD1. The V gene's germline CDR1 is MNHEY and CDR2 SVGAGI. The CDR3 consists of 15 residues. V trimming: 2 bases; J trimming: 10 bases; junction bases outside the gene matches: 8. CDR3 loop: CASSYSDRGRGEQFF. As DNA, the CDR3 is TGTGCCAGCAGTTACAGCGACAGGGGGCGTGGGGAGCAGTTCTTC.

This clone was seen only once. The chain joins TRBV28 to TRBJ2-6, with no clear D. Germline V gene sequence: CDR1 MDHEN, CDR2 SYDVKM. V lost 6 bases, J lost 7 bases, and 16 bases lay in between. This CDR3 has 15 residues. This CDR3 is CASRRMMAGANVLTF. In nucleotides, the CDR3 is TGTGCCAGCAGACGAATGATGGCAGGAGCCAACGTCCTGACTTTC.

This chain joins TRBV9 and TRBJ2-5; TRBD2 matches 9 bases. In germline, CDR1 is SGDLS, CDR2 YYNGEE. The V segment lost 3 bases and the J segment 0 bases; nucleotides outside the gene matches: 6. There are 16 residues in the CDR3. In nucleotides, the CDR3 is TGTGCCAGCAGCGCCGGGACTAGCCTCTACCAAGAGACCCAGTACTTC. Its protein product is CASSAGTSLYQETQYF.

This clone was counted once. This sequence joins TRBV7-3 and TRBJ1-6, with TRBD1 matching 10 bases. J was trimmed by 10 bases and V by 1 base; bases with no gene match: 10. CDR1 is SGHTA and CDR2 is FQGTGA in the germline V gene. This CDR3 contains 17 residues. DNA of the CDR3: TGTGCCAGCAGCTTAAGGCCGACAGGGGGCAGTGGCTCACCCCTCCACTTT. Translation: CASSLRPTGGSGSPLHF.

This clone was picked up one time. This chain connects TRBV9 to TRBJ2-3, with D perhaps matching TRBD1 (5 bases). The CDR3 totals 16 residues. Germline lookup yields CDR1 SGDLS and CDR2 YYNGEE. The V end was cut by 3 bases, the J end by 2 bases, with 16 bases between. CDR3 sequence reads: CASSGQGPGLTDTQYF. CDR3 DNA: TGTGCCAGCAGCGGTCAGGGCCCGGGCCTCACAGATACGCAGTATTTT. Drawing the rest from reference TRBV9 and TRBJ2-3, the complete variable domain is DSGVTQTPKHLITATGQRVTLRCSPRSGDLSVYWYQQSLDQGLQFLIQYYNGEERAKGNILERFSAQQFPDLHSELNLSSLELGDSALYFCASSGQGPGLTDTQYFGPGTRLTVL.

V and J are TRBV10-3 and TRBJ2-5; 12 bases are shared with TRBD2. This CDR3 has 14 amino acids. Germline trimming cut 10 bases from V and 1 base from J; bases unmatched to any gene: 4. The germline gives CDR1 ENHRY, CDR2 SYGVKD. CDR3 protein: CATLAGGTQETQYF. CDR3 bases: TGTGCCACACTAGCGGGAGGCACCCAAGAGACCCAGTACTTC.

This clone has a single count. The rearrangement joins TRBV7-2 to TRBJ2-3; TRBD2 matches at 8 bases. The CDR3 loop spans 16 amino acids. V lost 1 base and J lost 6; bases outside the gene matches: 9. Per the germline V gene, CDR1 is SGHTA and CDR2 is FQGNSA. The CDR3 DNA follows: TGTGCCAGCAGCTTAGTCTCGGGGGGGGCAGGGGATACGCAGTATTTT. Translated: CASSLVSGGAGDTQYF.

CDR3 loop: CAISESPSGGRNQPQHF. The CDR3 DNA sequence: TGTGCCATCAGTGAGTCTCCCTCAGGGGGCCGCAATCAGCCCCAGCATTTT. The chain has TRBV10-3 and TRBJ1-5; 8 nucleotides match TRBD1. Trimming cost V 0 bases and J 2 bases; bases outside gene matches: 6. The CDR3 sequence is 17 residues long. In germline, CDR1 is ENHRY, CDR2 SYGVKD.

This chain connects TRBV5-4 to TRBJ2-1; D remains ambiguous. This CDR3 contains 19 residues. V shed 3 bases and J shed 0 bases, with 22 bases lying between them. CDR1 is SGHNT and CDR2 is YYREEE in the germline V gene (reference sequence). The CDR3 spells CASSSFGFSSTTSYNEQFF. The CDR3 DNA reads as TGTGCCAGCAGCTCGTTCGGGTTTAGTTCTACGACCTCCTACAATGAGCAGTTCTTC. Full variable domain (rest looked up from reference TRBV5-4 and TRBJ2-1): ETGVTQSPTHLIKTRGQQVTLRCSSQSGHNTVSWYQQALGQGPQFIFQYYREEENGRGNFPPRFSGLQFPNYSSELNVNALELDDSALYLCASSSFGFSSTTSYNEQFFGPGTRLTVL.

The chain joins TRBV7-2 to TRBJ2-3; D not certain. Germline V gives CDR1 SGHTA, CDR2 FQGNSA. CDR3 size: 11 residues. V lost 5 bases and J lost 7, with 7 bases in between. The CDR3 region has the DNA TGTGCCAGCAGCATCTATAATACGCAGTATTTT. It is translated as CASSIYNTQYF.

The chain recombines TRBV7-3 with TRBJ1-6; D is possibly TRBD1 (5 bases). Germline values: CDR1 SGHTA, CDR2 FQGTGA. The V end was cut by 5 bases, the J end by 1 base, with 9 bases between. The CDR3 runs 15 residues. This chain's CDR3 is CASSRQGSYNSPLHF. CDR3 coding DNA: TGTGCCAGCAGCCGGCAGGGATCCTATAATTCACCCCTCCACTTT.

The rearrangement links TRBV10-3 to TRBJ2-1; D is perhaps TRBD1 (6 bases). CDR3 length: 16 residues. Trimming stripped 3 bases from V and 6 bases from J, with 18 bases between. Germline V gene lookup returns CDR1 ENHRY and CDR2 SYGVKD. The CDR3 reads CAISDAARGFGNEQFF. CDR3 nucleotide sequence: TGTGCCATCAGTGATGCGGCCAGGGGATTCGGCAATGAGCAGTTCTTC.